One sample yielded the 18 T cell receptor beta chains listed below, sequenced in a study of OX40 agonist ivuxolimab in advanced cancers. Assay used: immunoSEQ multiplex PCR; TCRdb lists only in-frame clones, some missing. The table includes some 64,000 clones, over 80% detected once. Sequenced here: CD4+ or CD8+ T cells sorted from blood, sampled in a trial of the OX40 agonist ivuxolimab. The receptors stem from an adult with an advanced solid tumor such as melanoma, head and neck, liver or kidney cancer.

CDR3 in DNA: TGTGCCAGCAGCCAGTGGGGTAGGGGCAATCAGCCCCAGCATTTT. This translates into CASSQWGRGNQPQHF. The V and J genes are TRBV14 and TRBJ1-5, with unresolved D. Germline V gene lookup returns CDR1 SGHDN and CDR2 FVKESK. There are 15 residues in the CDR3. With 3 bases removed from V and 2 bases from J, the gap between germline ends came to 11 bases.

The chain combines TRBV27 with TRBJ2-1; D gene ambiguous. Deletions cut 3 bases from V and 10 bases from J, with 13 bases between. CDR3 size: 13 residues. Germline CDR1 is MNHEY and CDR2 is SMNVEV (reference sequence). The CDR3 protein is CASSLNLGLEQFF. The CDR3 nucleotides are TGTGCCAGCAGTTTGAATTTGGGCCTAGAGCAGTTCTTC.

The gene calls are TRBV2 and TRBJ2-7; the match to TRBD1 covers 11 bases. Germline V gene data show CDR1 as SNHLY and CDR2 as FYNNEI. Trimming took 4 bases from V and 4 from J; bases not matched to a gene: 6. The CDR3 is 15 amino acids. CDR3 DNA sequence: TGTGCCAGCAGTGGACCGGGACAGGGGGGATACGAGCAGTACTTC. It encodes CASSGPGQGGYEQYF.

The rearrangement links TRBV6-5 to TRBJ2-2; a weak D match, TRBD1 (6 bases). Trimming took off 0 bases at V and 5 bases at J, with 7 bases between the two ends. The CDR3 consists of 14 residues. Germline CDR1 is MNHEY and CDR2 is SVGAGI. In nucleotides, the CDR3 is TGTGCCAGCAGTTACTCAACAGGGACCGGGGAGCTGTTTTTT. It specifies CASSYSTGTGELFF.

The chain is built from TRBV19 and TRBJ1-5; D not certain. The germline CDR1 and CDR2 sequences are LNHDA and SQIVND (reference sequence). CDR3 length equals 14 residues. The germline V and J ends were trimmed by 6 bases and 3 bases, with 12 bases remaining between them. In nucleotides, the CDR3 is TGTGCCAGTAGCCGGAGGGAATACAATCAGCCCCAGCATTTT. Protein product: CASSRREYNQPQHF.

The chain employs TRBV28 and TRBJ2-7; D might be TRBD1 (6 bases). Trimming removed 2 bases at V and 3 bases at J, with 17 bases between. The CDR3 has 16 amino acids. Germline V CDR1 and CDR2: MDHEN, SYDVKM. The CDR3 DNA reads as TGTGCCAGCAGTTTAGTGGGAACTCCGACAGGCTACGAGCAGTACTTC. Its translation: CASSLVGTPTGYEQYF.

The gene calls are TRBV6-6 and TRBJ1-5, with 11 bases fitting TRBD1. V trimming: 6 bases; J trimming: 4 bases; junction bases outside the gene matches: 5. This CDR3 is built from 15 residues. Germline V gene lookup returns CDR1 MNHNY and CDR2 SVGAGI (reference sequence). CDR3 in amino acids: CASSQDRGLNQPQHF. DNA of the CDR3: TGTGCCAGCAGCCAGGACAGGGGGCTGAATCAGCCCCAGCATTTT.

The CDR3 DNA follows: TGCGCCAGCAGCCAAGATCGTCGACTAGCGGGGAATTCAGATACGCAGTATTTT. Its translation: CASSQDRRLAGNSDTQYF. The chain carries TRBV4-1 and TRBJ2-3; 11 bases line up with TRBD2. From germline, CDR1 is MGHRA and CDR2 YSYEKL. This CDR3 is 18 amino acids long. J lost 4 bases, V lost 0 bases, and 9 bases had no gene match.

The chain couples TRBV9 to TRBJ2-7; a possible D gene is TRBD1 (6 bases). The V end was cut by 4 bases, the J end by 2 bases, with 10 bases between. CDR1 and CDR2 from the germline V gene are SGDLS and YYNGEE. This CDR3 comprises 13 residues. CDR3 nucleotide sequence: TGTGCCAGCAGCCCAGGGGTACCCTACGAGCAGTACTTC. Translating it yields CASSPGVPYEQYF.

The V call is TRBV18, the J call TRBJ2-1; the match to TRBD2 covers 12 bases. The CDR3 spans 16 residues. The junction had 9 bases not matched to a gene; V was cut back by 2 bases and J by 10 bases. Germline V CDR1 and CDR2: KGHSH, LQKENI. The CDR3 DNA sequence: TGTGCCAGCTCACCAATTGCTAGCGGGAGGGCCCAAGAGCAGTTCTTC. Protein: CASSPIASGRAQEQFF.

This clone was picked up a small number of times. The CDR3 reads CASSESANYGYTF. CDR3 coding DNA: TGTGCCAGCAGTGAATCCGCTAACTATGGCTACACCTTC. The gene calls are TRBV6-1 and TRBJ1-2; D is ambiguous. The V end lost 2 bases, the J end lost 0 bases, and 4 bases lay between the germline ends. Germline-derived CDR1 and CDR2 are MNHNS and SASEGT. The CDR3 runs to 13 residues.

This chain joins TRBV4-3 and TRBJ2-5; D is possibly TRBD1 (5 bases). V was clipped by 1 base and J by 4 bases, with 16 bases between them. The CDR3 length is 16 residues. Per the germline V gene, CDR1 is LGHNA and CDR2 is YSLEER. DNA of the CDR3: TGCGCCAGCAGCCAAGCACCGGCAGGGTCTTTAGAGACCCAGTACTTC. Protein product: CASSQAPAGSLETQYF.

The rearrangement uses TRBV19 and TRBJ2-3; 8 bases fit TRBD2. Germline CDR1 is LNHDA and CDR2 is SQIVND (reference sequence). The CDR3 covers 14 residues. V shed 6 bases and J 4 bases; nucleotides not matched to a gene: 6. The CDR3: CASRERGTSDTQYF. The CDR3 DNA reads as TGTGCCAGTAGGGAGCGGGGGACCTCAGATACGCAGTATTTT.

The CDR3 DNA follows: TGTGCCAGCAGTTTTGGGCGGGGACCTTGGGGACCCCTCCACTTT. This codes for CASSFGRGPWGPLHF. The J gene is TRBJ1-6, the V gene TRBV28; TRBD1 might be the D (5 bases). Germline V gene data show CDR1 as MDHEN and CDR2 as SYDVKM. The CDR3 contains 15 residues. V was shortened by 3 bases and J by 12 bases, with 18 bases between the two germline ends.

This clone was detected once. The rearrangement joins TRBV11-2 to TRBJ2-1; 8 nucleotides agree with TRBD1. J lost 4 bases, V lost 1 base, and 6 bases had no gene match. From germline, CDR1 is SGHAT and CDR2 FQNNGV. The CDR3 runs to 16 residues. CDR3 DNA sequence: TGTGCCAGCAGCTTAGCCCAGGGGGCTAGGTACAATGAGCAGTTCTTC. This gives the protein CASSLAQGARYNEQFF.

The chain is built from TRBV10-2 and TRBJ2-3, with TRBD2 identical over 12 bases. This CDR3 spans 17 amino acids. From germline, CDR1 is WSHSY and CDR2 SAAADI. V gave up 4 bases and J gave up 3 bases; unmatched junction bases: 8. Written as DNA, the CDR3 is TGCGCCAGCAGTGGGTCGCCTAGCGGGGGGGCAACAGATACGCAGTATTTT. Amino acids: CASSGSPSGGATDTQYF.

V is TRBV9 and J is TRBJ2-1, with no clear D. With 3 bases removed from V and 3 bases from J, the gap between germline ends came to 7 bases. This CDR3 spans 13 amino acids. Germline-derived CDR1 and CDR2 are SGDLS and YYNGEE. In DNA, the CDR3 is TGTGCCAGCAGCGAGGGCTACTACAATGAGCAGTTCTTC. This gives the protein CASSEGYYNEQFF.

The J gene is TRBJ2-1, the V gene TRBV7-6; D is perhaps TRBD1 (6 bases). This CDR3 is built from 15 residues. Germline V CDR1 and CDR2: SGHVS, FNYEAQ. V shed 2 bases and J shed 0 bases, with 8 bases lying between them. The CDR3 reads CASSLQGSSYNEQFF. The CDR3 nucleotides read TGTGCCAGCAGCTTACAGGGGAGCTCCTACAATGAGCAGTTCTTC.